The sequence of this T cell receptor beta chain was determined in a study of T cells in Graves' hyperthyroidism and ophthalmopathy. As for the study in general: Upon initial diagnosis and before any treatment, peripheral blood was collected. Whole-study findings and limits: Ophthalmopathy prediction by the model preceded onset by a median about 6 months. A 13 V-J model separated ophthalmopathy from stable hyperthyroidism.

Diagnoses rested on clinical symptoms, serum thyroxine and TRAb, thyroid ultrasound and orbital computed tomography. V was cut by 4 bases and J by 5 bases, with 14 bases left in between. CDR1 and CDR2 from the germline V gene are SGHVS and FQNEAQ. CDR3 length: 14 amino acids. This clonotype was recorded at least ten times. Its antigen remains unknown. RNA transcripts provided the source from which TCR beta CDR3 regions were amplified. With the HTBI primer set, the TCR CDR3 went through a first round of RT-PCR. TCRdb called the multiplex PCR reads again in MiXCR, with one record for every CDR3 protein. The profile shows 400,000 to 600,000 distinct CDR3 sequences, less than 25% of them singletons.

The sequenced sample consisted of blood. The receptor's source is a man between 18 and 29 years old with Graves' hyperthyroidism. The chain couples TRBV7-8 to TRBJ2-5, with unresolved D. DNA of the CDR3: TGTGCCAGCAGCTCGGCTCTAGGTCGGGAGACCCAGTACTTC. Its translation is CASSSALGRETQYF.